Only a few counts were recorded for the clone carrying this TCR beta chain. Time point here: patch test 1, 2 weeks after DPC sensitization. Treatment specified: therapeutic diphenylcyclopropenone sensitization with weekly scalp DPC. Researchers extracted total RNA from unfractionated whole blood. This sample was taken from a study of human T cells and chemical hapten exposure. As for the study in general: Application of 0.01% DPC to the upper back was done by patch test, with a reading at 6 days.

From germline, CDR1 is SGHAT and CDR2 FQNNGV. The CDR3 has 15 amino acids. V was pared by 0 bases and J by 5 bases, with 11 bases between. Library preparation tagged each individual cDNA molecule with a unique molecular identifier. TCRdb reprocessed the RACE reads via MiXCR and lists one record per CDR3 protein. Among 50,000 or so distinct CDR3 sequences listed, 9.5% to 12% were seen once. This clonotype originated in a woman aged 40 to 50 with alopecia areata. Some clones in this sample may be carry-over from other donors' samples. J is TRBJ2-1 and V is TRBV11-2; no reliable D call. This sample comprised whole blood, obtained in connection with sensitization to the hapten diphenylcyclopropenone (DPC). DNA of the CDR3: TGTGCCAGCAGCTTAGACCCTTATCAGGACAATGAGCAGTTCTTC. Residues: CASSLDPYQDNEQFF. The full variable domain, with the rest looked up from reference TRBV11-2 and TRBJ2-1, is EAGVAQSPRYKIIEKRQSVAFWCNPISGHATLYWYQQILGQGPKLLIQFQNNGVVDDSQLPKDRFSAERLKGVDSTLKIQPAKLEDSAVYLCASSLDPYQDNEQFFGPGTRLTVL.